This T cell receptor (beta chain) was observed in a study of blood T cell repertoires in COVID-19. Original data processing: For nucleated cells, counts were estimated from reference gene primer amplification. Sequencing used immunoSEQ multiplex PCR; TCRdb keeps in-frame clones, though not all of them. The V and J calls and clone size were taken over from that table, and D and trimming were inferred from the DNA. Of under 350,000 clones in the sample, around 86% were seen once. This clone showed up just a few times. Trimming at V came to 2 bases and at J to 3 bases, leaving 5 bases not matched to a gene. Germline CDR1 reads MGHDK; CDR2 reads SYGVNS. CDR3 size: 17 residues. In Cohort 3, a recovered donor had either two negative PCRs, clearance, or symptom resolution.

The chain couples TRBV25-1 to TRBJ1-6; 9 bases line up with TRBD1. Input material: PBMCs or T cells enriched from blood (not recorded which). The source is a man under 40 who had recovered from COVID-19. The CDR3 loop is CASSERTGVHYNSPLHF. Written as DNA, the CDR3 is TGTGCCAGCAGTGAACGGACAGGGGTGCACTATAATTCACCCCTCCACTTT.